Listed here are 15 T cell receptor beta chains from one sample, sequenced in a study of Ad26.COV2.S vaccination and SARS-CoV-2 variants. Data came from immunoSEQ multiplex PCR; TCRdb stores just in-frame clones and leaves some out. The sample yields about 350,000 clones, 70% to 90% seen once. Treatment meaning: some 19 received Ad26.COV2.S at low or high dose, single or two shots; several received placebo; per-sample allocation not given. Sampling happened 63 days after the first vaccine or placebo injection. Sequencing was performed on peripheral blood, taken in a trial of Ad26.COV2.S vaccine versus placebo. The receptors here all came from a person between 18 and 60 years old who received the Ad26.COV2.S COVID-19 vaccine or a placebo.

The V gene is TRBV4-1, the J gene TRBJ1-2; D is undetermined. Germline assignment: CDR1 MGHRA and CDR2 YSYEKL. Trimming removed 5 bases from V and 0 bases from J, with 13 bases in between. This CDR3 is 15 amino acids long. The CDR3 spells CASSLTSVANYGYTF. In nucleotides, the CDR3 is TGCGCCAGCAGCTTAACTTCGGTAGCTAACTATGGCTACACCTTC.

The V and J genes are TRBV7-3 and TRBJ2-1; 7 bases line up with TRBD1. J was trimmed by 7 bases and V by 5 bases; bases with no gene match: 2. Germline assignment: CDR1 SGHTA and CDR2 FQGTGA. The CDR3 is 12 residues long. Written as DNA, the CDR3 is TGTGCCAGCAGCCAGGGACAGAATGAGCAGTTCTTC. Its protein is CASSQGQNEQFF. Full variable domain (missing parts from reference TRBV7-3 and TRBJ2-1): GAGVSQTPSNKVTEKGKYVELRCDPISGHTALYWYRQSLGQGPEFLIYFQGTGAADDSGLPNDRFFAVRPEGSVSTLKIQRTERGDSAVYLCASSQGQNEQFFGPGTRLTVL.

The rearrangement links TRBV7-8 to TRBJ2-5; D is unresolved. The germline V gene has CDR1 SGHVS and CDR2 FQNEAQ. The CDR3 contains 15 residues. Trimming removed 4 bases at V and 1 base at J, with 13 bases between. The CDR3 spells CASSSNVYSQETQYF. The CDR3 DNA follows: TGTGCCAGCAGCTCCAACGTATATTCCCAAGAGACCCAGTACTTC.

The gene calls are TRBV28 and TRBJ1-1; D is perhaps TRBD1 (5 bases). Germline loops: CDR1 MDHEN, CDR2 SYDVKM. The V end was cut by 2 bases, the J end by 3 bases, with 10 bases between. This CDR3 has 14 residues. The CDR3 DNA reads TGTGCCAGCAGTTTACAAGGGGTCGACACTGAAGCTTTCTTT. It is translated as CASSLQGVDTEAFF.

CDR3: CATSDPQGYSRETQYF. CDR3 sequence (DNA): TGTGCCACCAGTGACCCACAGGGGTATTCTAGGGAGACCCAGTACTTC. The chain combines TRBV24-1 with TRBJ2-5; 7 nucleotides agree with TRBD1. The ends lost 4 bases at V and 5 bases at J; junction bases unmatched: 12. The CDR3 loop spans 16 amino acids. The germline CDR1 and CDR2 sequences are KGHDR and SFDVKD.

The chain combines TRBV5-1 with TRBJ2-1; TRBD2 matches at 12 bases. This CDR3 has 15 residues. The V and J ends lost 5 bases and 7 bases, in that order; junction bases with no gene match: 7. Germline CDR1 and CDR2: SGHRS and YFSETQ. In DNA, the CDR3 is TGCGCCAGCAGGGGTGGAGGACTAGCGGGAAATGAGCAGTTCTTC. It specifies CASRGGGLAGNEQFF.

This chain's CDR3 is CASQSNYGYTF. The CDR3 nucleotides read TGTGCCAGTCAGTCTAACTATGGCTACACCTTC. This chain connects TRBV28 to TRBJ1-2; unclear D gene. Germline CDR1 reads MDHEN; CDR2 reads SYDVKM. The CDR3 loop spans 11 amino acids. V was cut by 9 bases and J by 0 bases, with 5 bases left in between.

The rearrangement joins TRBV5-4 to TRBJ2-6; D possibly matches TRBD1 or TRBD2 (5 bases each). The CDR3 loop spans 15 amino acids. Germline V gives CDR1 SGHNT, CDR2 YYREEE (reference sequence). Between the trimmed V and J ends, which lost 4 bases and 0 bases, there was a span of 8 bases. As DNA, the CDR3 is TGTGCCAGCAGCCCCGGGACCTCTGGGGCCAACGTCCTGACTTTC. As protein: CASSPGTSGANVLTF.

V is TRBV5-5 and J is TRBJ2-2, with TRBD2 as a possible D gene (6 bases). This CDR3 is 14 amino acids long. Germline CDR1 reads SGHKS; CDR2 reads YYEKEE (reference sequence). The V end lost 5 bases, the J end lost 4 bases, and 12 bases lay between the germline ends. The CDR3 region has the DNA TGTGCCAGCAGATTAGTTAGCGGCACCGGGGAGCTGTTTTTT. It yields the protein CASRLVSGTGELFF.

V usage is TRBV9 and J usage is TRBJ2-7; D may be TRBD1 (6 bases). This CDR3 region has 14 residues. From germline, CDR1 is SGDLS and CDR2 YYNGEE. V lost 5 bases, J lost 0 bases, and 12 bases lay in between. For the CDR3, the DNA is TGTGCCAGCAGTTATAGGGACATCTCCTACGAGCAGTACTTC. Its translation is CASSYRDISYEQYF.

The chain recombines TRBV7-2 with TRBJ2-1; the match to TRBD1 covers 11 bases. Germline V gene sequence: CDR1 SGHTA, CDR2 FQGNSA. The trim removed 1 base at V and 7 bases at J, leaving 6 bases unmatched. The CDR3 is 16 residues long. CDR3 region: CASSLVFGTGGNEQFF. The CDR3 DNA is TGTGCCAGCAGCTTAGTGTTCGGGACAGGGGGTAATGAGCAGTTCTTC.

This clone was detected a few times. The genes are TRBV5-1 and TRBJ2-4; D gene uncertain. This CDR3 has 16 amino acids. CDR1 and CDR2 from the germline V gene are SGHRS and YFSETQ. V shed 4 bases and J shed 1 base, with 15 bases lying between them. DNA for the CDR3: TGCGCCAGCAGCGAACAGTCTCTTCGGGCCAAAAACATTCAGTACTTC. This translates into CASSEQSLRAKNIQYF. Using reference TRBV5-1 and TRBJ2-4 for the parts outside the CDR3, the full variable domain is KAGVTQTPRYLIKTRGQQVTLSCSPISGHRSVSWYQQTPGQGLQFLFEYFSETQRNKGNFPGRFSGRQFSNSRSEMNVSTLELGDSALYLCASSEQSLRAKNIQYFGAGTRLSVL.

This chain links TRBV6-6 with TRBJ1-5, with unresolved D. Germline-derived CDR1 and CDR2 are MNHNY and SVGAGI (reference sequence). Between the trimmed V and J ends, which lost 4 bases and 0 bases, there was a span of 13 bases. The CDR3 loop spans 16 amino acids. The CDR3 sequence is CASSSTPRYSNQPQHF. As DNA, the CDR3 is TGTGCCAGCAGTTCCACCCCCAGATATAGCAATCAGCCCCAGCATTTT.

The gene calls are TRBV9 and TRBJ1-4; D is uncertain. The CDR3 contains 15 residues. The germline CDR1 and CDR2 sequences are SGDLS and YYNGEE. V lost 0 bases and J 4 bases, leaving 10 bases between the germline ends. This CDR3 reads CASSVAPALNEKLFF. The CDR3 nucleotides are TGTGCCAGCAGCGTAGCCCCGGCTCTTAATGAAAAACTGTTTTTT.

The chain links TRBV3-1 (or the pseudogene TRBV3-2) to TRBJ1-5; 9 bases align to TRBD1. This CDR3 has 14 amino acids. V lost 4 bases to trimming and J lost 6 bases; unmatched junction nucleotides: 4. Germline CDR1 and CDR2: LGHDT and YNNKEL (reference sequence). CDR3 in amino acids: CASSRGQGIQPQHF. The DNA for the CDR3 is TGTGCCAGCAGCCGAGGACAGGGGATTCAGCCCCAGCATTTT.